A selection of T cell receptor beta chains follows, all from one sample in a study of siplizumab effects on memory and regulatory T cells. The method was immunoSEQ multiplex PCR; TCRdb's version includes in-frame clones alone and lacks a portion of them. The table has 60,000 to 65,000 clones, approximately 79% seen once. Sequencing input: memory CD4+ T cells sorted from blood. The receptors stem from a human donor in good health. CDR3s include the opening cysteine and the closing phenylalanine or tryptophan. The D gene is left open where the match is weak.

j_gene	d_gene	v_gene	CDR3aa	CDR3nt
TRBJ2-7	TRBD2	TRBV6-5	CASSRGLGPYEQYF	TGTGCCAGCAGTCGAGGACTAGGACCCTACGAGCAGTACTTC
TRBJ1-6	-	TRBV12-5	CASGRDGVSPLHF	TGTGCTAGTGGTCGCGACGGGGTTTCACCCCTCCACTTT
TRBJ2-7	-	TRBV7-9	CASSLAQGGSYEQYF	TGTGCCAGCAGCTTAGCGCAGGGGGGCTCCTACGAGCAGTACTTC
TRBJ2-7	TRBD1	TRBV7-6	CASSLGTGGSEQYF	TGTGCCAGCAGCTTAGGGACAGGGGGTTCCGAGCAGTACTTC
TRBJ2-2	TRBD1	TRBV18	CASSPLYGQGNTGELFF	TGTGCCAGCTCACCACTTTATGGACAGGGGAACACCGGGGAGCTGTTTTTT
TRBJ2-3	TRBD2	TRBV7-6	CASSYGDYVTQYF	TGTGCCAGCAGCTACGGGGACTATGTTACGCAGTATTTT
TRBJ1-3	-	TRBV11-2	CASSLEGVDGNTIYF	TGTGCCAGCAGCTTAGAAGGGGTCGATGGAAACACCATATATTTT
TRBJ2-3	-	TRBV29-1	CSAGDLPMGTDTQYF	TGCAGCGCCGGGGACTTACCGATGGGGACAGATACGCAGTATTTT
TRBJ2-7	TRBD2	TRBV7-7	CASSSGTRREQYF	TGTGCCAGCAGCTCCGGGACTAGGCGCGAGCAGTACTTC
TRBJ1-1	-	TRBV15	CATSRNVPRNTEAFF	TGTGCCACCAGCAGAAACGTCCCGAGGAACACTGAAGCTTTCTTT
TRBJ1-2	-	TRBV5-4	CASSLSRNTNYGYTF	TGTGCCAGCAGCTTGTCTCGAAACACTAACTATGGCTACACCTTC
TRBJ2-1	-	TRBV19	CASRGVGTVTDEQFF	TGTGCCAGTAGGGGCGTGGGGACTGTAACTGATGAGCAGTTCTTC
TRBJ1-6	TRBD1	TRBV6-5	CASSYNRGNSPLHF	TGTGCCAGCAGTTACAACAGGGGGAATTCACCCCTCCACTTT
TRBJ2-6	TRBD2	TRBV5-6	CASSPGGGPYSGANVLTF	TGTGCCAGCAGCCCAGGCGGGGGACCCTACTCTGGGGCCAACGTCCTGACTTTC
TRBJ2-1	TRBD2	TRBV4-1	CATSDWSGGNNEQFF	TGCGCCACCTCAGATTGGAGCGGGGGCAACAATGAGCAGTTCTTC
TRBJ2-3	-	TRBV2	CASNLEWGTQYF	TGTGCCAGCAACCTCGAATGGGGTACGCAGTATTTT
TRBJ1-4	-	TRBV4-3	CASSQGEFNEKLFF	TGCGCCAGCAGCCAAGGGGAGTTTAATGAAAAACTGTTTTTT